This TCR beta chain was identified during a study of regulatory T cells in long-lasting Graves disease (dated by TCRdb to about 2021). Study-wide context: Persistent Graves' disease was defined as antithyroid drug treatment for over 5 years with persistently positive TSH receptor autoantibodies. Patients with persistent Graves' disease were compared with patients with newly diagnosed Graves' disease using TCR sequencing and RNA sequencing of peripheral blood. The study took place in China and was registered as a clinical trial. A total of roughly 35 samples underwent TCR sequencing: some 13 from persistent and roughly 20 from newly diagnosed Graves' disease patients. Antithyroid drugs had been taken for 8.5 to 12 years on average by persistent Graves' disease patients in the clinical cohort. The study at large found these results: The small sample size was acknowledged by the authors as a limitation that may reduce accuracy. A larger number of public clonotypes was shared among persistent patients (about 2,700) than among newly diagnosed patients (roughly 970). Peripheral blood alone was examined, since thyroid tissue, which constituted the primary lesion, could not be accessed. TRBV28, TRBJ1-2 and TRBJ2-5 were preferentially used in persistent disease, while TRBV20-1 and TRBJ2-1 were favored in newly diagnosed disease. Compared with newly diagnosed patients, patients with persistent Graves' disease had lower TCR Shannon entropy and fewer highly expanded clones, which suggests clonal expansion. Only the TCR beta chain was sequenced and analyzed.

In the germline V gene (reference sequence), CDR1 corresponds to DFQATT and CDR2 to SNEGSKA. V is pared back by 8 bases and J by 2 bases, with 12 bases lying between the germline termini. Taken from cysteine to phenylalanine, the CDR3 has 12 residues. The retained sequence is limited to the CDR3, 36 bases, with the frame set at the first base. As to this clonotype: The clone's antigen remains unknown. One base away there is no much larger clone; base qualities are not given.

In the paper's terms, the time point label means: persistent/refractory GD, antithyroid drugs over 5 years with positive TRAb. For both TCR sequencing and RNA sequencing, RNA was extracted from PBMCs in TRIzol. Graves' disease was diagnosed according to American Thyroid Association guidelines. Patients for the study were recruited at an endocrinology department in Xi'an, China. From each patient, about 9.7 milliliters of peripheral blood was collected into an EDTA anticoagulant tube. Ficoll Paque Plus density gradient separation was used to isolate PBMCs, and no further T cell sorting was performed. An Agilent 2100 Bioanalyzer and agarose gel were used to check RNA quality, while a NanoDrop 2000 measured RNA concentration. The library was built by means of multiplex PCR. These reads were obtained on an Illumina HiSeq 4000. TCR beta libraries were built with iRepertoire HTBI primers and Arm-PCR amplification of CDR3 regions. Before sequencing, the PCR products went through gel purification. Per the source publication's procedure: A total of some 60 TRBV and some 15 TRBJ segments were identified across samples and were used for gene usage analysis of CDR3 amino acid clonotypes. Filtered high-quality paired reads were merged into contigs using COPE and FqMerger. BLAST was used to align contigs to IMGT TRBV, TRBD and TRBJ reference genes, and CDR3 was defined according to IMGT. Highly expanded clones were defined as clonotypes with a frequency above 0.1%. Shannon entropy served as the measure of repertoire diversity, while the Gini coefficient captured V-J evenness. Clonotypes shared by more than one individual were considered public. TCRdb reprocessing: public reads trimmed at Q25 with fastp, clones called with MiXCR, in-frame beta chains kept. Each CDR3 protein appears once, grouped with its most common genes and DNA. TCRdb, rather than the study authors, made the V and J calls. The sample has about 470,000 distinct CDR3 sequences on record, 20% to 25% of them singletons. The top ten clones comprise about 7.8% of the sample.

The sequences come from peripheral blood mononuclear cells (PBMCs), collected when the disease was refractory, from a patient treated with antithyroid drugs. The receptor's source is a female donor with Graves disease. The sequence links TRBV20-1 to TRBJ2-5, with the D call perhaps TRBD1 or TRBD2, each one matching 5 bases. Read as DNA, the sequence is TGCAGTCCAGAGAGGGGTCAAGAGACCCAGTACTTC. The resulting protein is CSPERGQETQYF.